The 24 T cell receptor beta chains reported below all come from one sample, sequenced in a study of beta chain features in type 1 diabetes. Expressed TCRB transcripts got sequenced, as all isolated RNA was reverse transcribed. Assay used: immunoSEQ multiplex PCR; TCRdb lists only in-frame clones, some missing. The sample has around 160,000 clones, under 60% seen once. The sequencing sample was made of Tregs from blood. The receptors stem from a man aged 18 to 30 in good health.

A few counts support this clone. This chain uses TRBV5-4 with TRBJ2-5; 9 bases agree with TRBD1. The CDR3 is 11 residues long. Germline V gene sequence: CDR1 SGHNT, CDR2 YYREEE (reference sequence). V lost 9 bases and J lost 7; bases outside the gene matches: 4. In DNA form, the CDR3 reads TGTGCCACCGGACAGGGGTTGACCCAGTACTTC. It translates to CATGQGLTQYF.

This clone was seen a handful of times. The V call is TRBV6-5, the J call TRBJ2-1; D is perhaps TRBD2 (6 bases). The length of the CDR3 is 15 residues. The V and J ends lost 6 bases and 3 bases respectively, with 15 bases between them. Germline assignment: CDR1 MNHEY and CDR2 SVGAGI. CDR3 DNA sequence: TGTGCCAGCAGGAGCCCGGGACTGGGCTACAATGAGCAGTTCTTC. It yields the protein CASRSPGLGYNEQFF.

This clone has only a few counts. The DNA of the CDR3 is TGCAGCGGCCGGGACAATTGGGGTCTAGGGCACTACAATGAGCAGTTCTTC. Translating it yields CSGRDNWGLGHYNEQFF. The rearrangement joins TRBV29-1 to TRBJ2-1, with TRBD1 as a possible D gene (6 bases). The CDR3 loop spans 17 amino acids. V lost 7 bases to trimming and J lost 3 bases, with 25 bases between them. Germline values: CDR1 SQVTM, CDR2 ANQGSEA.

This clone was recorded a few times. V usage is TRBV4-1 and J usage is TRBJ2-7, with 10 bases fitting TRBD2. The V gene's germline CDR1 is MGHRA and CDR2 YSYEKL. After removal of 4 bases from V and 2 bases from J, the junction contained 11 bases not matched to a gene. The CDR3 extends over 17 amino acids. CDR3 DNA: TGCGCCAGCAGCCCTGGGGGATTAGCGGGAGGTCCCTACGAGCAGTACTTC. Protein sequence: CASSPGGLAGGPYEQYF.

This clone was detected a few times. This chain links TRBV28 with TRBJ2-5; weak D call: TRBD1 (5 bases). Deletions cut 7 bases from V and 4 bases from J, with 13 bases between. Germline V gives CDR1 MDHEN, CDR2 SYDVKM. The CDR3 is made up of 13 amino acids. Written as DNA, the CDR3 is TGTGCCAGCAACCAGGGCGGCCGAGAGACCCAGTACTTC. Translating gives CASNQGGRETQYF.

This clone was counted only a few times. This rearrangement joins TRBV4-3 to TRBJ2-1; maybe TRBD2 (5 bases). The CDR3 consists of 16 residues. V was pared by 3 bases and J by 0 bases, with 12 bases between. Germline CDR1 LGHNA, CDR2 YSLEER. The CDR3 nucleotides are TGCGCCAGCAGCCAGGTTAGCGCGAGCTCCTACAATGAGCAGTTCTTC. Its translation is CASSQVSASSYNEQFF.

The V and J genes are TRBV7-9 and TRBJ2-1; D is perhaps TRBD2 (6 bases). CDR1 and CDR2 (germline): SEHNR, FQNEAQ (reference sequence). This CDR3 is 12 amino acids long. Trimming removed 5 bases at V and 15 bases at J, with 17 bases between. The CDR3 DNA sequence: TGTGCCAGCAGCCCCCACGCCGGGACTCCGTTCTTC. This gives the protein CASSPHAGTPFF.

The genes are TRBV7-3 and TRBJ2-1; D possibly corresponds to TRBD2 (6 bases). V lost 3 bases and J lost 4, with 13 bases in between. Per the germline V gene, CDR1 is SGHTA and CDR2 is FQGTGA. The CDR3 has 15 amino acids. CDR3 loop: CASSFGGTPYNEQFF. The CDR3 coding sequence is TGTGCCAGCAGCTTTGGGGGGACTCCTTACAATGAGCAGTTCTTC.

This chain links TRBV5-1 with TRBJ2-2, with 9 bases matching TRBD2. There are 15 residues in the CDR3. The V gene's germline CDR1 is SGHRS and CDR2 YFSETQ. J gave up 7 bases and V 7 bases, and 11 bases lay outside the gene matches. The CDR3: CASSRIAGESGELFF. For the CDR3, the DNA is TGCGCCAGCTCGAGAATAGCGGGAGAAAGCGGGGAGCTGTTTTTT. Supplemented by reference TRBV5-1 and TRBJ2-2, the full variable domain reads KAGVTQTPRYLIKTRGQQVTLSCSPISGHRSVSWYQQTPGQGLQFLFEYFSETQRNKGNFPGRFSGRQFSNSRSEMNVSTLELGDSALYLCASSRIAGESGELFFGEGSRLTVL.

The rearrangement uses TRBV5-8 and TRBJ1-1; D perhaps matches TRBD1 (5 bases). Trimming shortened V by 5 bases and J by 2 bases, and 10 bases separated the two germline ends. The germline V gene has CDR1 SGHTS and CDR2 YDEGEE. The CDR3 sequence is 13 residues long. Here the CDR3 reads CASSTGSNTEAFF. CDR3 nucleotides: TGTGCCAGCAGTACAGGTTCCAACACTGAAGCTTTCTTT.

The CDR3 DNA reads TGTGCCAGTAGTACCCCGGGTGGGTCCTTCACAGATACGCAGTATTTT. It is translated as CASSTPGGSFTDTQYF. The gene calls are TRBV19 and TRBJ2-3; the D is unclear. Germline lookup yields CDR1 LNHDA and CDR2 SQIVND (reference sequence). V lost 4 bases and J 2 bases, leaving 16 bases between the germline ends. The CDR3 consists of 16 residues.

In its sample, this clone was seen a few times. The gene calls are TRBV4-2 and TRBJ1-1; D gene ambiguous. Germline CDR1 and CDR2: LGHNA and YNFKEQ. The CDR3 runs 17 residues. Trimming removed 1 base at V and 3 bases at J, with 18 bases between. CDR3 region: CASSQALRLLMDTEAFF. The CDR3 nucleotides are TGTGCCAGCAGCCAAGCCTTGCGTCTCTTAATGGACACTGAAGCTTTCTTT.

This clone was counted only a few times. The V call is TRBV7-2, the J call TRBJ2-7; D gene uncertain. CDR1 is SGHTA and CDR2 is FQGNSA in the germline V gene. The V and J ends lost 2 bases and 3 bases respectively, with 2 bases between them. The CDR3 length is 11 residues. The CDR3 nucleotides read TGTGCCAGCAGCTTACTCTACGAGCAGTACTTC. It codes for CASSLLYEQYF.

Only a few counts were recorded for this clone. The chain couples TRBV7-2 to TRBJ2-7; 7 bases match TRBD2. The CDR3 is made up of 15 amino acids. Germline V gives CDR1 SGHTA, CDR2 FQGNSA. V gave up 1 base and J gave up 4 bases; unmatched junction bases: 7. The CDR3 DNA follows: TGTGCCAGCAGCTTAGGCGGGAGCCTCCTATACGAGCAGTACTTC. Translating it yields CASSLGGSLLYEQYF.

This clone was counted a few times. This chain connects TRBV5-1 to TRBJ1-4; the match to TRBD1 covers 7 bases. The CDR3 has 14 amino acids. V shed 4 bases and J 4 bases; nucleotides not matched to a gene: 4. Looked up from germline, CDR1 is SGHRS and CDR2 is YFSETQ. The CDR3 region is CASSLGTDNEKLFF. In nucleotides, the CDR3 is TGCGCCAGCAGCCTGGGGACAGATAATGAAAAACTGTTTTTT.

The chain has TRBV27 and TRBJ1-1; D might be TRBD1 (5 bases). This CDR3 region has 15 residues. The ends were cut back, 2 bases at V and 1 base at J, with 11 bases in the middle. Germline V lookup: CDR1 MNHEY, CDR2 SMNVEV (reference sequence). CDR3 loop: CASSLRAGPNTEAFF. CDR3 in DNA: TGTGCCAGCAGTTTACGGGCAGGGCCGAACACTGAAGCTTTCTTT.

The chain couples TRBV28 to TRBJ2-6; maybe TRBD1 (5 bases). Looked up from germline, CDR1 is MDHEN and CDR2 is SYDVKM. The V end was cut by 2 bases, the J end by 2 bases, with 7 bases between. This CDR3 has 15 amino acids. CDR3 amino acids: CASSLRGAGANVLTF. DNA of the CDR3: TGTGCCAGCAGTTTAAGGGGTGCTGGGGCCAACGTCCTGACTTTC.

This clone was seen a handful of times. DNA of the CDR3: TGCAGCGTTGAAGAGGGGCAGGGGGCAGGTGGCTACACCTTC. As protein: CSVEEGQGAGGYTF. The rearrangement links TRBV29-1 to TRBJ1-2; 8 nucleotides align to TRBD1. Losses at the gene ends were 0 bases for V and 7 bases for J; bases not matched to a gene: 7. Germline loops: CDR1 SQVTM, CDR2 ANQGSEA. The CDR3 consists of 14 residues.

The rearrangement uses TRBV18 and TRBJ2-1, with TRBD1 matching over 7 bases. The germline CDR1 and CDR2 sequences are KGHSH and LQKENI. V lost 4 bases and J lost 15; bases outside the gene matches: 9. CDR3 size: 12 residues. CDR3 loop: CASSQVGTAPFF. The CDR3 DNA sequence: TGTGCCAGCTCACAAGTTGGGACAGCACCGTTCTTC.

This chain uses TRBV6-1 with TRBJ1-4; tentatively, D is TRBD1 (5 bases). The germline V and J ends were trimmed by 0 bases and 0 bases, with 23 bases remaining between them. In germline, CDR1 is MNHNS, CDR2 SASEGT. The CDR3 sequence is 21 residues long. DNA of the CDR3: TGTGCCAGCAGTGAAGCGTGGGGGGTCGGCGGCGCTACAGCAACTAATGAAAAACTGTTTTTT. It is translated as CASSEAWGVGGATATNEKLFF.

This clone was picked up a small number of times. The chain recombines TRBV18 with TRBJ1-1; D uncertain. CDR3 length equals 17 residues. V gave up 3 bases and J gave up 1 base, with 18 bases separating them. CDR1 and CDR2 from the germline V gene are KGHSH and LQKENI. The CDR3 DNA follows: TGTGCCAGCTCACCTCTACTAACCCGACGGGGGAACACTGAAGCTTTCTTT. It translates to CASSPLLTRRGNTEAFF.

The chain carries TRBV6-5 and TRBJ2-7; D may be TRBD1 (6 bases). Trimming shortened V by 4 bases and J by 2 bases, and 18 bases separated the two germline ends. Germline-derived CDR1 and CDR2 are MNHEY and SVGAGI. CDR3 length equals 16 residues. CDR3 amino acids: CASSWEQGQKTYEQYF. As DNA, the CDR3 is TGTGCCAGCAGTTGGGAGCAGGGACAAAAAACCTACGAGCAGTACTTC.

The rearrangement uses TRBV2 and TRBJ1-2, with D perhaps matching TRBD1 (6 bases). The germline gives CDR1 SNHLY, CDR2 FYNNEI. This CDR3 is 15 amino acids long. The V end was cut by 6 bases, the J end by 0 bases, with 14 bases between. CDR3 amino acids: CASSETDRANYGYTF. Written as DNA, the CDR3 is TGTGCCAGCAGCGAAACGGACAGAGCTAACTATGGCTACACCTTC. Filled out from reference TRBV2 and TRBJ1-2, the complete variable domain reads EPEVTQTPSHQVTQMGQEVILRCVPISNHLYFYWYRQILGQKVEFLVSFYNNEISEKSEIFDDQFSVERPDGSNFTLKIRSTKLEDSAMYFCASSETDRANYGYTFGSGTRLTVV.

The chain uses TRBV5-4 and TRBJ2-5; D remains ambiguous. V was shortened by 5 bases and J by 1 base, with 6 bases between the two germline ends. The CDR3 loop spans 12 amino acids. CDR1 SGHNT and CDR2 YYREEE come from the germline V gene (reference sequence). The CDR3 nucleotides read TGTGCCAGCAGTTCTAGCCAAGAGACCCAGTACTTC. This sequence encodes CASSSSQETQYF.